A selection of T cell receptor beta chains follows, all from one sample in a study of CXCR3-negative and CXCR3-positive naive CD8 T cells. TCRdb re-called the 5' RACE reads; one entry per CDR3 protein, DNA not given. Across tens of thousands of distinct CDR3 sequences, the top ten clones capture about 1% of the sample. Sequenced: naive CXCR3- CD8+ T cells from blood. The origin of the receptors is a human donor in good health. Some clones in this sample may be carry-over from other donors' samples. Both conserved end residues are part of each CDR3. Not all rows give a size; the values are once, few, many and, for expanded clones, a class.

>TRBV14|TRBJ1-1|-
CASSQERQLNTEAFF
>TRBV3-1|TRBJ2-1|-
CASSQDSSSSWSDNEQFF
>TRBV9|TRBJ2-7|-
CASSVGGSKMSSYEQYF
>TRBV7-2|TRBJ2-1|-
CASSLYDNEQFF
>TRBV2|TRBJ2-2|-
CASSGSGGELFF
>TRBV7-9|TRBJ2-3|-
CASSPVFGDTQYF
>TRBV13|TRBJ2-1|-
CASSLGPQEQFF
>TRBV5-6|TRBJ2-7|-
CASSLGWQSYEQYF
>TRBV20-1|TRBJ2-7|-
CSARSESYEQYF
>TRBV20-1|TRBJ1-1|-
CSASGTPTMNTEAFF
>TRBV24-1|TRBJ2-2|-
CATSSRTGELFF
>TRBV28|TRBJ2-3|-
CASSFRHLTDTQYF
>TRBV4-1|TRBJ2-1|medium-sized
CASSQVGLRAYNEQFF
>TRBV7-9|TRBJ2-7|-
CASSLALGQLYEQYF
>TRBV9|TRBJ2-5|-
CASSDQETQYF
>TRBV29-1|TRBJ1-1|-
CSIQGDGAEAFF
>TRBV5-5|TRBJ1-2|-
CASSLSGWVYGYTF
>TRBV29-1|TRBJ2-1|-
CSVELDYSNEQFF
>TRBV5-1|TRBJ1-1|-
CASSSRAENTEAFF
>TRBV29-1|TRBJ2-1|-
CSVERTSGRDEQFF
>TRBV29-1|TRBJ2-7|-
CSVGLAGLYEQYF
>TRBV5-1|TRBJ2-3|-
CASSLKTGTDTQYF
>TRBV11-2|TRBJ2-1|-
CASSTGTGYSYNEQFF
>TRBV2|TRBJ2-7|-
CASTRGRDEQYF
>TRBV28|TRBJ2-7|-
CASTSGTGVYEQYF
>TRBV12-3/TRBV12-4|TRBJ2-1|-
CASSTLVANNEQFF
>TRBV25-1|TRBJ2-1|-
CASSVGASELF
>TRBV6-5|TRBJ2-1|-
CASSPGQVGNEQFF
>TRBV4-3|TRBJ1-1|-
CASTLGGDLNTEAFF
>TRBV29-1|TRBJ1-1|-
CSVERGMNTEAFF
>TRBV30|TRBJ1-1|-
CAWSGGTEMNTEAFF
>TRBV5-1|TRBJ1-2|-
CASSYGDRPYGYTF
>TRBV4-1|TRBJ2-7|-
CASSQATGTVYEQYF
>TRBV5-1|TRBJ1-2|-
CASSLEGWSDGYTF
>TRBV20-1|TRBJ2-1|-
CSAPLQGYEQFF
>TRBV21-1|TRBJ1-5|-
CASSKGGRVRQPQHF
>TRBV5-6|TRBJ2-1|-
CASSHNLNEQFF
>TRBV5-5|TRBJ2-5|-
CASSLGGTGQETQYF
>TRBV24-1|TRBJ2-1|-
CATSDFGTGREQFF
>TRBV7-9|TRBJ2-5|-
CASSLRDPQETQYF
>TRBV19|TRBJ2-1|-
CATLNWTSSEQFF
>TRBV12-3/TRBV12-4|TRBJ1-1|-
CASSSHGQGEAEAFF
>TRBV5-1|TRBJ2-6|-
CASSPGTADSGANVLTF
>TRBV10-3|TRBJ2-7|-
CAISEPPQGPEQYF
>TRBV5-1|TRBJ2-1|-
CASNGLADNEQFF
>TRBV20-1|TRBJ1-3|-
CSARVTGDSTIYF
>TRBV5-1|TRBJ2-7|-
CASSGDMSYEQYF
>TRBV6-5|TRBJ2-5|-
CASSYRQGAETQYF
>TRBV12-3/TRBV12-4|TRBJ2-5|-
CASSFTSGQLKETQYF
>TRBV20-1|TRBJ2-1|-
CSAGQSTYNEQFF